These 28 T cell receptor beta chains were all obtained from the same sample, sequenced in a study of cytomegalovirus exposure and HLA in healthy donors. Sequencing used immunoSEQ multiplex PCR; TCRdb keeps in-frame clones, though not all of them. Here the sample spans 90,000 to 150,000 clones, approximately 88% being singletons. Sequenced sample: PBMCs. These receptors all come from a woman under 30 in good health and CMV-seropositive.

The chain uses TRBV6-1 and TRBJ2-7; 7 nucleotides line up with TRBD1. V shed 6 bases and J 0 bases; nucleotides not matched to a gene: 8. This CDR3 is 15 amino acids long. Germline CDR1 reads MNHNS; CDR2 reads SASEGT. CDR3 bases: TGTGCCAGCAGACCGTTACAGGGGTCCTCCTACGAGCAGTACTTC. Protein product: CASRPLQGSSYEQYF.

The chain couples TRBV11-2 to TRBJ2-3; TRBD2 agrees at 11 bases. Looked up from germline, CDR1 is SGHAT and CDR2 is FQNNGV. The CDR3 is 19 residues long. V was pared by 5 bases and J by 1 base, with 14 bases of the junction left unmatched. CDR3 sequence: CASSHRRIAGGRGTDTQYF. DNA for the CDR3: TGTGCCAGCAGCCACCGCAGGATAGCGGGGGGGCGTGGCACAGATACGCAGTATTTT.

V is TRBV5-6 and J is TRBJ1-2; 7 bases are shared with TRBD1. The length of the CDR3 is 13 residues. The V gene's germline CDR1 is SGHDT and CDR2 YYEEEE. After removal of 4 bases from V and 5 bases from J, the junction contained 5 bases not matched to a gene. The CDR3 DNA is TGTGCCAGCAGCAGACAGGGATTATATGGCTACACCTTC. Translation gives CASSRQGLYGYTF. Full variable domain (remainder filled in from reference TRBV5-6 and TRBJ1-2): DAGVTQSPTHLIKTRGQQVTLRCSPKSGHDTVSWYQQALGQGPQFIFQYYEEEERQRGNFPDRFSGHQFPNYSSELNVNALLLGDSALYLCASSRQGLYGYTFGSGTRLTVV.

The chain combines TRBV14 with TRBJ2-7; D is ambiguous. V was cut by 0 bases and J by 2 bases, with 11 bases left in between. Germline V gene lookup returns CDR1 SGHDN and CDR2 FVKESK. CDR3 size: 15 residues. The CDR3 region has the DNA TGTGCCAGCAGCCAAGACTTAGTCCGGGCCTACGAGCAGTACTTC. It specifies CASSQDLVRAYEQYF.

The chain has TRBV19 and TRBJ1-4; weak D call: TRBD1 (5 bases). Trimming stripped 7 bases from V and 7 bases from J, with 16 bases between. This CDR3 comprises 14 residues. Looked up from germline, CDR1 is LNHDA and CDR2 is SQIVND (reference sequence). The CDR3 DNA sequence: TGTGCCAGTACCCATCCGGGGGGTGGTGAAAAACTGTTTTTT. Amino acids: CASTHPGGGEKLFF.

The V call is TRBV7-2, the J call TRBJ2-7; 7 bases map to TRBD1. CDR1 and CDR2 (germline): SGHTA, FQGNSA. The V gene end was trimmed by 4 bases and the J gene end by 6 bases; junction bases not matched to a gene: 6. The CDR3 contains 13 residues. Here the CDR3 DNA reads TGTGCCAGCAGCTCCTTAGGGGGCAGCGAGCAGTACTTC. Translating it yields CASSSLGGSEQYF. Together with reference TRBV7-2 and TRBJ2-7, the CDR3 gives the full variable domain: GAGVSQSPSNKVTEKGKDVELRCDPISGHTALYWYRQSLGQGLEFLIYFQGNSAPDKSGLPSDRFSAERTGGSVSTLTIQRTQQEDSAVYLCASSSLGGSEQYFGPGTRLTVT.

V usage is TRBV30 and J usage is TRBJ1-5, with D maybe TRBD1 (5 bases). The V end lost 4 bases, the J end lost 3 bases, and 10 bases lay between the germline ends. Germline V gene sequence: CDR1 GTSNPN, CDR2 SVGIG (reference sequence). The length of the CDR3 is 13 residues. The CDR3 DNA sequence: TGTGCCTGGAATAGGGGTATCAATCAGCCCCAGCATTTT. Protein product: CAWNRGINQPQHF.

The gene calls are TRBV19 and TRBJ2-5; D might be TRBD2 (6 bases). The V end lost 9 bases, the J end lost 8 bases, and 19 bases lay between the germline ends. From germline, CDR1 is LNHDA and CDR2 SQIVND (reference sequence). CDR3 size: 13 residues. This CDR3 reads CASAPGEISTQYF. The CDR3 DNA sequence: TGTGCCAGCGCTCCGGGAGAGATCTCTACCCAGTACTTC.

This sequence joins TRBV7-8 and TRBJ2-7, with a tentative D call TRBD1 (5 bases). Trimming pared 3 bases from V and 3 bases from J, leaving 12 bases between. The CDR3 is 14 residues long. Germline assignment: CDR1 SGHVS and CDR2 FQNEAQ. The CDR3 sequence: CASSFTGSYYEQYF. The CDR3 region has the DNA TGTGCCAGCAGCTTTACAGGTTCCTACTACGAGCAGTACTTC.

The chain couples TRBV5-1 to TRBJ2-7; no definite D call. V gave up 0 bases and J gave up 0 bases, with 7 bases separating them. Germline CDR1 SGHRS, CDR2 YFSETQ. This CDR3 comprises 14 residues. CDR3 nucleotides: TGCGCCAGCAGCTTGGATAGCTTCTCCTACGAGCAGTACTTC. The encoded protein is CASSLDSFSYEQYF.

V usage is TRBV6-1 and J usage is TRBJ1-3; weak D call: TRBD1 (6 bases). The CDR3 sequence is 15 residues long. Germline V lookup: CDR1 MNHNS, CDR2 SASEGT. V lost 3 bases and J 3 bases, leaving 12 bases between the germline ends. The CDR3, as DNA: TGTGCCAGCAGTGATGGGCAGGGGTTTGGAAACACCATATATTTT. Protein sequence: CASSDGQGFGNTIYF.

The rearrangement uses TRBV10-1 and TRBJ1-4, with TRBD1 identical over 11 bases. The V gene's germline CDR1 is WNHNN and CDR2 SYGVQD (reference sequence). Unmatched junction bases numbered 7, after V lost 1 base and J lost 3 bases. The CDR3 consists of 18 residues. DNA of the CDR3: TGCGCCAGCAGTGAGTGGACAGGGGGCGCAGGGGCTAATGAAAAACTGTTTTTT. This gives the protein CASSEWTGGAGANEKLFF.

This clone was detected only once. This chain uses TRBV11-3 with TRBJ1-2; D gene unclear. The CDR3 runs to 13 residues. The V end was cut by 0 bases, the J end by 7 bases, with 9 bases between. Germline assignment: CDR1 SGHNT and CDR2 YENEEA. Here the CDR3 DNA reads TGTGCCAGCAGCTTAGAGGCAGCGTCTGGCTACACCTTC. This sequence encodes CASSLEAASGYTF.

The chain links TRBV18 to TRBJ2-3; D is perhaps TRBD1 (6 bases). Germline V gene data show CDR1 as KGHSH and CDR2 as LQKENI. Trimming shortened V by 3 bases and J by 2 bases, and 12 bases separated the two germline ends. This CDR3 region has 15 residues. CDR3 sequence (DNA): TGTGCCAGCTCACCGAGGACAGCCTACACAGATACGCAGTATTTT. It yields the protein CASSPRTAYTDTQYF.

The J gene is TRBJ1-5, the V gene TRBV6-6; D is perhaps TRBD1 (6 bases). Germline values: CDR1 MNHNY, CDR2 SVGAGI (reference sequence). This CDR3 comprises 15 residues. Trimming shortened V by 4 bases and J by 1 base, and 11 bases separated the two germline ends. The CDR3 sequence is CASSLAQGSNQPQHF. The CDR3 bases are TGTGCCAGCAGTTTGGCACAGGGCAGCAATCAGCCCCAGCATTTT.

This rearrangement joins TRBV7-9 to TRBJ1-5; TRBD1 matches 7 bases. Losses at the gene ends were 0 bases for V and 5 bases for J; bases not matched to a gene: 4. CDR1 is SEHNR, CDR2 FQNEAQ, per germline (reference sequence). This CDR3 contains 15 residues. The CDR3 DNA is TGTGCCAGCAGCTTAGCAGGGGGCTCGGATCAGCCCCAGCATTTT. Amino acids: CASSLAGGSDQPQHF.

V and J are TRBV6-5 and TRBJ1-1; D ambiguous. Trimming removed 6 bases from V and 3 bases from J, with 5 bases in between. Per the germline V gene, CDR1 is MNHEY and CDR2 is SVGAGI. The CDR3 runs to 11 residues. CDR3 nucleotides: TGTGCCAGCAGGACTCACACTGAAGCTTTCTTT. The encoded protein is CASRTHTEAFF.

This clone was counted a single time. The chain links TRBV5-4 to TRBJ2-1, with D tentatively TRBD1 (6 bases). This CDR3 has 15 residues. The V end was cut by 3 bases, the J end by 4 bases, with 14 bases between. Germline V CDR1 and CDR2: SGHNT, YYREEE (reference sequence). CDR3 DNA sequence: TGTGCCAGCAGCTCCGGACAGACAAATTACAATGAGCAGTTCTTC. The encoded protein is CASSSGQTNYNEQFF.

The CDR3 region is CASSAPSGYTDTQYF. The CDR3 bases are TGTGCCAGCAGTGCCCCTAGCGGCTACACAGATACGCAGTATTTT. The rearrangement joins TRBV2 to TRBJ2-3, with TRBD2 identical over 7 bases. The V and J ends lost 4 bases and 2 bases, in that order; junction bases with no gene match: 6. CDR3 length: 15 residues. Per the germline V gene, CDR1 is SNHLY and CDR2 is FYNNEI.

The chain joins TRBV11-2 to TRBJ2-2; TRBD2 agrees at 10 bases. The trim removed 6 bases at V and 7 bases at J, leaving 11 bases unmatched. Germline values: CDR1 SGHAT, CDR2 FQNNGV. The CDR3 covers 16 residues. CDR3 in amino acids: CASRPKREGQVGELFF. The CDR3 DNA follows: TGTGCCAGCAGACCCAAGCGGGAGGGCCAGGTCGGGGAGCTGTTTTTT.

This clone was detected only a few times. V usage is TRBV19 and J usage is TRBJ1-5; D is possibly TRBD1 (5 bases). With 3 bases removed from V and 0 bases from J, the gap between germline ends came to 9 bases. Germline V CDR1 and CDR2: LNHDA, SQIVND (reference sequence). The CDR3 covers 15 residues. The chain's CDR3 is CASSIGGNSNQPQHF. The DNA for the CDR3 is TGTGCCAGTAGTATCGGGGGGAATAGCAATCAGCCCCAGCATTTT.

This chain connects TRBV19 to TRBJ1-5; 7 bases align to TRBD1. Looked up from germline, CDR1 is LNHDA and CDR2 is SQIVND (reference sequence). The V gene end was trimmed by 11 bases and the J gene end by 2 bases; junction bases not matched to a gene: 12. The CDR3 is 15 amino acids. For the CDR3, the DNA is TGTGCCTCAAAGGACAGGCTCAGGGGCAATCAGCCCCAGCATTTT. This sequence encodes CASKDRLRGNQPQHF.

This chain joins TRBV5-1 and TRBJ1-1, with a possible D match to TRBD1 (5 bases). V gave up 5 bases and J gave up 2 bases, with 16 bases separating them. Per the germline V gene, CDR1 is SGHRS and CDR2 is YFSETQ. CDR3 length: 15 amino acids. CDR3 bases: TGCGCCAGCAGATCTGATAGGGGCCCAAACACTGAAGCTTTCTTT. It translates to CASRSDRGPNTEAFF.

The V call is TRBV6-1, the J call TRBJ1-1; D might be TRBD1 (5 bases). Germline CDR1 MNHNS, CDR2 SASEGT. CDR3 length: 16 residues. The V and J ends lost 1 base and 4 bases respectively, with 16 bases between them. The CDR3 protein is CASSEGVWGRGTEAFF. The CDR3 nucleotides are TGTGCCAGCAGTGAAGGTGTGTGGGGAAGGGGCACTGAAGCTTTCTTT.

A single count supports this clone. The V call is TRBV4-1, the J call TRBJ2-1, with D possibly being TRBD1 (5 bases). The CDR3 is 15 amino acids. Germline V gene sequence: CDR1 MGHRA, CDR2 YSYEKL. V lost 1 base and J lost 3, with 10 bases in between. The CDR3 region has the DNA TGCGCCAGCAGCCAAGTGAGTAGGGGCTACAATGAGCAGTTCTTC. It specifies CASSQVSRGYNEQFF.

V and J are TRBV11-2 and TRBJ2-5, with TRBD2 matching over 13 bases. V trimming: 5 bases; J trimming: 1 base; junction bases outside the gene matches: 7. Germline values: CDR1 SGHAT, CDR2 FQNNGV. This CDR3 spans 17 amino acids. In DNA, the CDR3 is TGTGCCAGCAGCCCGGAACTAGCGGGGGGGCTCCAAGAGACCCAGTACTTC. Translated, it gives CASSPELAGGLQETQYF.

The rearrangement uses TRBV25-1 and TRBJ1-4; 7 bases line up with TRBD1. This CDR3 comprises 15 residues. The J segment lost 8 bases and the V segment lost 6 bases, leaving 12 bases of the junction unmatched. Germline-derived CDR1 and CDR2 are MGHDK and SYGVNS. CDR3 in DNA: TGTGCCAGCAGCGACAGGGTGTCTGGGGAGGAAAAACTGTTTTTT. It codes for CASSDRVSGEEKLFF.

The chain is built from TRBV18 and TRBJ1-1; 7 bases align to TRBD1. This CDR3 has 16 residues. Unmatched junction bases numbered 10, after V lost 6 bases and J lost 0 bases. Germline values: CDR1 KGHSH, CDR2 LQKENI. The CDR3 sequence is CASSLGTARMNTEAFF. The CDR3 DNA is TGTGCCAGCTCTCTCGGGACAGCGAGGATGAACACTGAAGCTTTCTTT.